What follows is one TCR beta chain and its context. No antigen is known for it. Base qualities are not at hand, and no much larger clone is one base apart. The data originate from a study of blood T cell repertoires in COVID-19 (dated by TCRdb to the early 2020s). At the level of the whole study: Samples from collaborators originated in the United States, Italy and Spain and spanned both the acute and convalescent phases of COVID-19. The material from the prospective study consisted of cDNA or gDNA derived from T cells, B-cell-depleted T cells, or PBMCs. Deeply sampled blood TCRbeta repertoires from subjects exposed to, actively infected with, or recovered from COVID-19 were included in the dataset. A freely available public database, intended as a resource for researchers studying the immune response to SARS-CoV-2, is where the repertoires were released. The samples were drawn from two sources: the first 160 participants of the ongoing ImmuneRACE study, and about 1,300 subjects contributed by 6 global collaborators. Sample metadata almost always included a de-identified subject ID, COVID-19 status, age in years and sex. HLA class I and class II types, where available, came from metadata supplied by the sample provider rather than from assay-based typing. On the study overall, not on this receptor specifically: Clinical and demographic metadata were provided uncurated, with the amount varying by source and participant.

TCRbeta CDR3 regions were amplified from genomic DNA using the immunoSEQ Assay, a bias-controlled multiplex PCR. The authors processed their data as follows. Nucleated cell counts per sample were estimated from amplification of reference gene primers within the assay. To quantify the absolute abundance of each unique TCRbeta CDR3 rearrangement, sequence reads were collapsed and filtered. For each sample, productive Simpson clonality was calculated as the square root of Simpson's diversity index over productive rearrangements. Here the immuneACCESS table is served through TCRdb, limited to in-frame sequences with V and J called. Missing clones are a known gap in these copies; in checked studies unresolved V genes cover under half, and the rest lacks a known reason. D and trimming come from the DNA, and the V and J calls and clone size come from that table. This sample has approximately 110,000 clones in its table, and just over 85% of those were observed once. The top ten constitute about 0.9% of the sample.

The collaborating institutions used their own protocols to collect whole blood in K2EDTA tubes. For TCRbeta analysis, collaborators shipped samples in one of three forms: frozen whole blood, isolated PBMCs, or DNA extracted from either of those sample types. V is shortened by 0 bases, J by 0 bases, and the region joining them spans 12 bases. Via the germline V gene, CDR1 is KGHSH and CDR2 LQKENI. The cysteine opens and the phenylalanine closes a CDR3 of 17 amino acids. The sequence is cut down to CDR3 DNA, 51 bases in frame from base 1. What was sequenced was peripheral blood. The source is a woman aged 50 to 60 with active or convalescent COVID-19. The sequence is built from TRBV18 and TRBJ1-3; the D gene is unclear. The CDR3 loop reads CASSPPSVELSGNTIYF. The nucleotides are TGTGCCAGCTCACCACCCTCGGTAGAGCTCTCTGGAAACACCATATATTTT.